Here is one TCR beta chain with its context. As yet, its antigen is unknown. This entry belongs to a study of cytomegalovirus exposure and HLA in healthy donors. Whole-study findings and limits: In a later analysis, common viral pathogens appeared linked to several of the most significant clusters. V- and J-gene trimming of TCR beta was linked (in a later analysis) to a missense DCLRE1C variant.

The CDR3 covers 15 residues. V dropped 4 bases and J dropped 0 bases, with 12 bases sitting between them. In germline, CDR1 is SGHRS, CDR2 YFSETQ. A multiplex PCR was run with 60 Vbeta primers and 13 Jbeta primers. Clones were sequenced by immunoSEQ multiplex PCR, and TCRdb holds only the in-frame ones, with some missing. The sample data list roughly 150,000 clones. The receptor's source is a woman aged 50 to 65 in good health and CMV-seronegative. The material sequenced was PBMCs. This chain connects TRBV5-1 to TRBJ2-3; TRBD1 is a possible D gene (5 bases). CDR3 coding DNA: TGCGCCAGCAGCACCAGGGTCGCTAGCACAGATACGCAGTATTTT. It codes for CASSTRVASTDTQYF.